Listed below are T cell receptor beta chains from one sample, sequenced in a study of blood T cell repertoires in COVID-19. The repertoire was sequenced with immunoSEQ multiplex PCR; TCRdb's copy has only in-frame clones and lacks some. The table lists roughly 120,000 clones, over 60% of them singletons. Material: peripheral blood. These receptor sequences come from a woman older than 75 with acute or convalescent COVID-19. The CDR3 runs from the conserved cysteine through the conserved F or W.

TRBJ2-5 | TRBV5-1 | 13 | CASSRQGPETQYF
TRBJ2-2 | TRBV5-4 | 15 | CASSLGGPQTGELFF
TRBJ1-2 | TRBV28 | 11 | CASSFLAGYTF
TRBJ2-1 | TRBV10-1 | 14 | CAGSEPFGGGEQFF
TRBJ1-1 | TRBV29-1 | 12 | CSVGPGDTEAFF
TRBJ2-3 | TRBV19 | 11 | CAIRGKDTQYF
TRBJ1-2 | TRBV5-1 | 15 | CASRDGTGGLYGYTF
TRBJ2-1 | TRBV28 | 14 | CASSRGQAYNEQFF
TRBJ1-4 | TRBV6-1 | 14 | CASSDLFSNEKLFF
TRBJ1-1 | TRBV5-1 | 13 | CASTNRENTEAFF
TRBJ2-7 | TRBV5-5 | 15 | CASSWVSGPSYEQYF
TRBJ2-7 | TRBV4-1 | 14 | CASSQESAGYEQYF
TRBJ1-4 | TRBV18 | 18 | CASSPTAWGRVTNEKLFF
TRBJ1-1 | TRBV7-9 | 13 | CASSLDSLTEAFF
TRBJ1-1 | TRBV3-1/TRBV3-2 | 12 | CASSHGGQEASF
TRBJ1-3 | TRBV30 | 13 | CAWRELSGNTIYF
TRBJ1-2 | TRBV24-1 | 12 | CATSDSDTGYTF
TRBJ1-3 | TRBV5-1 | 14 | CASGSGTGEHTIYF
TRBJ1-4 | TRBV28 | 15 | CASRGLDRVNEKLFF
TRBJ2-7 | TRBV5-1 | 17 | CASSETLQARGSYEQYF
TRBJ2-2 | TRBV25-1 | 17 | CASSESPGQGNTGELFF
TRBJ2-7 | TRBV30 | 13 | CAWSEVAGVQQYF
TRBJ2-1 | TRBV5-1 | 16 | CASSISRDFSYNEQFF
TRBJ1-4 | TRBV6-5 | 13 | CASSTMQGEKLFF
TRBJ2-1 | TRBV4-1 | 14 | CASSRGGTYNEQFF
TRBJ2-2 | TRBV29-1 | 12 | CSAGTGAGELFF
TRBJ2-1 | TRBV9 | 18 | CASSVVIASGGSYNEQFF
TRBJ2-7 | TRBV4-2 | 15 | CASSQGLGQTYEQYF
TRBJ2-7 | TRBV5-4 | 15 | CASSRLAGGPYEQYF
TRBJ2-1 | TRBV18 | 16 | CASSLTSGEAYNEQFF
TRBJ2-3 | TRBV5-8 | 16 | CASSLGQGALTDTQYF
TRBJ1-5 | TRBV10-1 | 13 | CASSRTSNQPQHF
TRBJ2-7 | TRBV6-5 | 15 | CASSYSPGQNYEQYF
TRBJ2-5 | TRBV6-2/TRBV6-3 | 19 | CASSYVAGKGGVRGETQYF
TRBJ1-2 | TRBV4-1 | 14 | CASSTRDRDYGYTF
TRBJ2-7 | TRBV30 | 13 | CAWSVGPGAEQYF
TRBJ1-5 | TRBV19 | 15 | CASSLGQVNNQPQHF
TRBJ1-2 | TRBV5-5 | 13 | CASSPQGDYGYTF
TRBJ1-2 | TRBV4-1 | 15 | CASSPVTGGDYGYTF
TRBJ2-5 | TRBV5-1 | 13 | CASSFRTEETQYF